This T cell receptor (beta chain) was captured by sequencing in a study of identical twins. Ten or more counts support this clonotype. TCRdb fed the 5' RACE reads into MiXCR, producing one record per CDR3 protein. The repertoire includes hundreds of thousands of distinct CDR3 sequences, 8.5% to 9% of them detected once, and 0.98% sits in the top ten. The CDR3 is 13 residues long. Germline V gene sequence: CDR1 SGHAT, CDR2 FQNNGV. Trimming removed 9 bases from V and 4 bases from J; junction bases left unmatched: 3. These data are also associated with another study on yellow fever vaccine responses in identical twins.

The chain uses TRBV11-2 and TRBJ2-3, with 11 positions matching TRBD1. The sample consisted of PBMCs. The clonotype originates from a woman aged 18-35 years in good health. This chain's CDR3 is CASLGQGADTQYF. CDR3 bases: TGTGCCAGTTTGGGACAGGGGGCAGATACGCAGTATTTT.